The T cell receptor (beta chain) under discussion was sequenced for a study of shared clonotypes between healthy human individuals. Turning to the study itself: Three plates were used per donor for CD4 naive, three for CD4 memory, two for CD8 naive and one for CD8 memory. The study, taken as a whole, reports: Rarefaction showed sorted-subset sequencing was incomplete despite large depth. Of the naive CD4 clonotypes, about 5% were shared across several donors.

A remark on this clone: Its antigen is undetermined.

Profiling relied on immunoSEQ multiplex PCR, and the TCRdb table lists in-frame clones only, not all of them. Found here are fewer than 850,000 clones, around 96% of them singletons; the top ten hold about 0.22%. Selected positively for CCR7 and CD45RO-negative, naive CD8 cells excluded terminally differentiated effector memory CD45RA+ cells. The clonotype originates from a man younger than 40 in good health. The source material was naive CD8+ T cells sorted from blood.

The CDR3 nucleotides are TGCGCCAGCAGCACAGGGACAGGGGGAGAAACTAATGAAAAACTGTTTTTT. Protein: CASSTGTGGETNEKLFF. The gene calls are TRBV4-1 and TRBJ1-4, with 11 bases matching TRBD1. Trimming at V came to 5 bases and at J to 1 base, leaving 6 bases not matched to a gene. Germline CDR1 is MGHRA and CDR2 is YSYEKL. This CDR3 contains 17 residues.